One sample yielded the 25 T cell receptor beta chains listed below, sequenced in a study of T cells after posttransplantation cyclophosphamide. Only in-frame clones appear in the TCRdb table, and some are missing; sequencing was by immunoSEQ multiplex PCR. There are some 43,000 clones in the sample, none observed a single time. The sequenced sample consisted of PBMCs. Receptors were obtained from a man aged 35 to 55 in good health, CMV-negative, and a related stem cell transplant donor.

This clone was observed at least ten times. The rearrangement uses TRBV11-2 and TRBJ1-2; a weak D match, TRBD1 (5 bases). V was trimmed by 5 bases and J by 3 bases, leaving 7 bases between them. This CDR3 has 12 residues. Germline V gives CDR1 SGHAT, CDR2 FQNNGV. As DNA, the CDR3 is TGTGCCAGCAGCCAGACAGACTATGGCTACACCTTC. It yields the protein CASSQTDYGYTF.

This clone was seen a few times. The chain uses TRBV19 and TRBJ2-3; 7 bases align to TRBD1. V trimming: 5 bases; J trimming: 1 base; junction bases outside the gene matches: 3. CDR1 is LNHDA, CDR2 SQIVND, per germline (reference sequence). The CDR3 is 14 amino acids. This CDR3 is CASSPGQGTDTQYF. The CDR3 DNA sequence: TGTGCCAGTAGTCCTGGACAGGGCACAGATACGCAGTATTTT.

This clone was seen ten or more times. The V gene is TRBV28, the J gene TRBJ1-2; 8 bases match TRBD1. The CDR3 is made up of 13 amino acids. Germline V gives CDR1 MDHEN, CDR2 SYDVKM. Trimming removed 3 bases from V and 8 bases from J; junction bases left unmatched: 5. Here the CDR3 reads CASSLGQAGGYTF. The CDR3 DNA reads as TGTGCCAGCAGTTTGGGACAGGCTGGGGGCTACACCTTC.

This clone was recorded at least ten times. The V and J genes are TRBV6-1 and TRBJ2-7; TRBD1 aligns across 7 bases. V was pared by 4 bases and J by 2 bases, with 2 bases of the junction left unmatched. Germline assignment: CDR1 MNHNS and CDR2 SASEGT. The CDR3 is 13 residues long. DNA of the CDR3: TGTGCCAGCAGTGTCGGGACAGCCTACGAGCAGTACTTC. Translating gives CASSVGTAYEQYF.

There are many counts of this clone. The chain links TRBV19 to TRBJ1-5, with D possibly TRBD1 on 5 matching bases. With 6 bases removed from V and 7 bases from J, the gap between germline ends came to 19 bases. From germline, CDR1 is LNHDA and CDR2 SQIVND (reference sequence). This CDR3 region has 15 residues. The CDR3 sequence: CASSPLRGDDQPQHF. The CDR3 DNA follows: TGTGCCAGTAGCCCTCTTCGGGGGGACGACCAGCCCCAGCATTTT.

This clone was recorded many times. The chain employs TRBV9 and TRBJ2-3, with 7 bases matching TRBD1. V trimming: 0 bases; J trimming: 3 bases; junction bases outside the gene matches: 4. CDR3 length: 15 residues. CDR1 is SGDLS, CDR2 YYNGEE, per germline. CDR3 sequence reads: CASSVDVRGTDTQYF. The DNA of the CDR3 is TGTGCCAGCAGCGTAGACGTCAGGGGGACAGATACGCAGTATTTT.

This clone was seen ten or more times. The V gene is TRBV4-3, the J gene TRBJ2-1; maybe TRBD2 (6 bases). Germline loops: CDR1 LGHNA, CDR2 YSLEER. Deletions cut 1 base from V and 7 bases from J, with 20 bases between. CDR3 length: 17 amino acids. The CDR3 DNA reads TGCGCCAGCAGCCAAGCCCCACCGACTAGTGGGAAGAATGAGCAGTTCTTC. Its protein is CASSQAPPTSGKNEQFF.

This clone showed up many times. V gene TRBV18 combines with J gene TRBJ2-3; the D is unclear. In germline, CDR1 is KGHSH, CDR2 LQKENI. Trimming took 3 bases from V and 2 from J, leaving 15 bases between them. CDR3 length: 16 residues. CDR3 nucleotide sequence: TGTGCCAGCTCACCTTATGTCGACTTGTACACAGATACGCAGTATTTT. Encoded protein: CASSPYVDLYTDTQYF.

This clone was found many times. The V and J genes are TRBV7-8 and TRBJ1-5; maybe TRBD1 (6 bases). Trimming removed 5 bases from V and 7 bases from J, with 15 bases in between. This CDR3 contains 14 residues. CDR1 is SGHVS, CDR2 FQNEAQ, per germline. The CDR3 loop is CASSLTGRRQPQHF. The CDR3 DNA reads TGTGCCAGCAGCCTAACAGGGCGGCGGCAGCCCCAGCATTTT.

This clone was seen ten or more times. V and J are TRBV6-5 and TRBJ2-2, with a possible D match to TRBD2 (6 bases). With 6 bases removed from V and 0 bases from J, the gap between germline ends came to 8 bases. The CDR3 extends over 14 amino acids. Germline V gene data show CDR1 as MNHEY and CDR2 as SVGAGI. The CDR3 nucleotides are TGTGCCAGCAGGGCGGGGACGAACACCGGGGAGCTGTTTTTT. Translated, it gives CASRAGTNTGELFF.

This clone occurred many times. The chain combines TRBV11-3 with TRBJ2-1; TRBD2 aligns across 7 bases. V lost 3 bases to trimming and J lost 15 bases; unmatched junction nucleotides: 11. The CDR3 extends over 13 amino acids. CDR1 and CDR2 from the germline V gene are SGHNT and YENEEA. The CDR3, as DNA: TGTGCCAGCAGCTTCTCCTCGGAGCGGGAACTGTTCTTC. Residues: CASSFSSERELFF.

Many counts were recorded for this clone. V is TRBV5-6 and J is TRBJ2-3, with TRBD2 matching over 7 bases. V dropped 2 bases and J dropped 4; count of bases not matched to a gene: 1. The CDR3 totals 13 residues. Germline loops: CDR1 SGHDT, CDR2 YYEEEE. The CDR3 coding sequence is TGTGCCAGCAGCTTTCTAGCGGCAGATACGCAGTATTTT. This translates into CASSFLAADTQYF.

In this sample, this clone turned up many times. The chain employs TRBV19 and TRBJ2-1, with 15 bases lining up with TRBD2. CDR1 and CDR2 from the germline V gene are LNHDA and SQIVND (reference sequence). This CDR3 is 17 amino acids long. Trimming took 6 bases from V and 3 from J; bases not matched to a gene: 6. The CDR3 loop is CASSPGTSGRHYNEQFF. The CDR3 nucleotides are TGTGCCAGTAGCCCCGGGACTAGCGGGAGGCACTACAATGAGCAGTTCTTC.

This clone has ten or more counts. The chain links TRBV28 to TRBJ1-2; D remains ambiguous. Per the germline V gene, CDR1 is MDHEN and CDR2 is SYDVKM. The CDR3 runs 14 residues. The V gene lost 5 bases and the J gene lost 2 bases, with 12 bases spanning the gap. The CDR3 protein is CASSLLSRNYGYTF. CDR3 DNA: TGTGCCAGCAGTCTCCTATCCCGAAACTATGGCTACACCTTC.

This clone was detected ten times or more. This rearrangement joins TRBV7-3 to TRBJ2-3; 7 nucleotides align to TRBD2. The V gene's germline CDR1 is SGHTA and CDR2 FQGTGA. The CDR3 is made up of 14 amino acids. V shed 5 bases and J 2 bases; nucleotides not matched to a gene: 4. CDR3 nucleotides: TGTGCCAGCAGCCCAGCGGGACTCACAGATACGCAGTATTTT. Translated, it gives CASSPAGLTDTQYF.

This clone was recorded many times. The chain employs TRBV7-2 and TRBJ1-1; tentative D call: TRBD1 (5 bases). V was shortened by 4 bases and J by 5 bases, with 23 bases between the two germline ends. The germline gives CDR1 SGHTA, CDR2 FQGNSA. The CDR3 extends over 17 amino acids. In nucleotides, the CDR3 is TGTGCCAGCAGCTCTGTCGGCTCTAGGGGACTTCGGACTGAAGCTTTCTTT. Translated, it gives CASSSVGSRGLRTEAFF.

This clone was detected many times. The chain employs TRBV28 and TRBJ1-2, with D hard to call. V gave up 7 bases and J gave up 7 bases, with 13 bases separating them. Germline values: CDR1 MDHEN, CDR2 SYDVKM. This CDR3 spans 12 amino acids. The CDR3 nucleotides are TGTGCCAGCACCGATTTCCTATCTGGCTACACCTTC. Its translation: CASTDFLSGYTF.

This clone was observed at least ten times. The CDR3 sequence: CASSQGVAGSRNQPQHF. The CDR3 nucleotides read TGCGCCAGCAGCCAAGGGGTGGCGGGATCCCGCAATCAGCCCCAGCATTTT. The rearrangement uses TRBV4-1 and TRBJ1-5; D is undetermined. The germline V gene encodes CDR1 MGHRA and CDR2 YSYEKL. This CDR3 has 17 residues. V shed 1 base and J shed 2 bases, with 15 bases lying between them.

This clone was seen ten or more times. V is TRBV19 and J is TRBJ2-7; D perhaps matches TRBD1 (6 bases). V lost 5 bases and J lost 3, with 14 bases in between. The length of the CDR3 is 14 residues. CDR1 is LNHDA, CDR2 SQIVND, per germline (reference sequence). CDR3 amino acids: CASSYRDTLYEQYF. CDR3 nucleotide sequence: TGTGCCAGTAGTTATCGGGACACCCTCTACGAGCAGTACTTC.

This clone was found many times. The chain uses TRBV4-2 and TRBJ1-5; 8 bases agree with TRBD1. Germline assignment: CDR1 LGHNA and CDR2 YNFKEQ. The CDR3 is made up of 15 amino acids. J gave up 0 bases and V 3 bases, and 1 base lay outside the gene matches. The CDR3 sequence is CASSQDRASNQPQHF. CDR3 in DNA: TGTGCCAGCAGCCAGGACAGGGCTAGCAATCAGCCCCAGCATTTT.

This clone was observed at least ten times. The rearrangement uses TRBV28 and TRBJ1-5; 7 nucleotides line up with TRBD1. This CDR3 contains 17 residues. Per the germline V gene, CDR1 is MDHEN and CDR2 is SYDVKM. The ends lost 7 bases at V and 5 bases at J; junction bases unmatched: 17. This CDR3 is CASTQAGGDRAYQPQHF. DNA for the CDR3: TGTGCCAGCACTCAAGCCGGGGGAGACAGGGCTTATCAGCCCCAGCATTTT.

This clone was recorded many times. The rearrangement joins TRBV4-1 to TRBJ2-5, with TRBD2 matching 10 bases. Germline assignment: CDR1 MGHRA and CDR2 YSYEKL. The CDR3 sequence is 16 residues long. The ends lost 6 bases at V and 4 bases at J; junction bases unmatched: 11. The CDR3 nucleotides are TGCGCCAGCAGAGATATAGCGGGAGGTTCAAGAGAGACCCAGTACTTC. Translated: CASRDIAGGSRETQYF.

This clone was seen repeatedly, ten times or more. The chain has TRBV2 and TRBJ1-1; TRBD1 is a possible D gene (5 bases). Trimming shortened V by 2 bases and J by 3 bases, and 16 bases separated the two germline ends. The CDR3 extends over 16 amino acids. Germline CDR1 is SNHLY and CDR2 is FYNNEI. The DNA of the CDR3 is TGTGCCAGCAGTGAAAATGAGGCAGGGAGGTACACTGAAGCTTTCTTT. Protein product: CASSENEAGRYTEAFF. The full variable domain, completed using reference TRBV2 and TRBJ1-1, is EPEVTQTPSHQVTQMGQEVILRCVPISNHLYFYWYRQILGQKVEFLVSFYNNEISEKSEIFDDQFSVERPDGSNFTLKIRSTKLEDSAMYFCASSENEAGRYTEAFFGQGTRLTVV.

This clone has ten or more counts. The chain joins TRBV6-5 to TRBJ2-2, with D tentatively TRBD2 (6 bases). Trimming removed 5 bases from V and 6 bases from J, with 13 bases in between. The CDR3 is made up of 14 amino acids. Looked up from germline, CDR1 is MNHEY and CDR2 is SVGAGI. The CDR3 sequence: CASSTSGSSGELFF. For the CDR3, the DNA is TGTGCCAGCAGTACGTCCGGGAGTTCCGGGGAGCTGTTTTTT.

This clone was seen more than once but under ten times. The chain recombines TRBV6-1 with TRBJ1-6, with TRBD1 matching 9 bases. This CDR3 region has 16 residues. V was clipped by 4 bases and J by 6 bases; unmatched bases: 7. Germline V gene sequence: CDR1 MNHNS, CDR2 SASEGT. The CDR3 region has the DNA TGTGCCAGCAGTGGTCCCGGGACAGGGAGTAATTCACCCCTCCACTTT. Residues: CASSGPGTGSNSPLHF.